This TCR beta chain was retrieved from a study of neurological immune-mediated disorders. This clonotype was seen at least ten times. Each TCR transcript was tagged with a 10-nucleotide random UMI during 5'RACE. TCRdb itself ran the 5' RACE reads through MiXCR, one entry per CDR3 protein. The sample lists some 46,000 distinct CDR3 sequences, about a tenth occurring once. The CDR3 sequence is 15 residues long. The V end lost 2 bases, the J end lost 3 bases, and 13 bases lay between the germline ends. The receptor was derived from a man between 65 and 85 years old with HTLV-1-associated myelopathy (HAM/TSP). V usage is TRBV12-3 or TRBV12-4 and J usage is TRBJ2-5, with D perhaps being TRBD1 or TRBD2 (5 bases each). Input material: PBMCs. CDR3 coding DNA: TGTGCCAGCAGTTTACGAGGGGTTTGGGAAGAGACCCAGTACTTC. This codes for CASSLRGVWEETQYF.